These 24 T cell receptor beta chains were sequenced from one sample in a study of CD8 T cells in ankylosing spondylitis. In TCRdb, the 5' RACE reads were re-called with MiXCR into one record per CDR3 protein. This table holds 300,000 to 350,000 distinct CDR3 sequences, around 21% found once. Sequences were obtained from blood, either unsorted or a sorted T cell fraction (not recorded which). These receptor sequences come from a female donor with ankylosing spondylitis or in good health (not recorded which).

This clonotype was detected only a few times. This chain uses TRBV5-4 with TRBJ2-5; 11 bases agree with TRBD2. Germline-derived CDR1 and CDR2 are SGHNT and YYREEE (reference sequence). This CDR3 region has 14 residues. V shed 4 bases, J shed 4 bases, and the junction held 3 bases outside the gene matches. CDR3 in DNA: TGTGCCAGCAGCCGTACTAGCGGGAGAGAGACCCAGTACTTC. This codes for CASSRTSGRETQYF.

This clonotype was counted only a few times. CDR3 nucleotides: TGTGCCAGCAGCCAAGGCGGCCATGGCTACACCTTC. It yields the protein CASSQGGHGYTF. This chain links TRBV14 with TRBJ1-2; D gene ambiguous. The ends were cut back, 1 base at V and 6 bases at J, with 6 bases in the middle. The CDR3 covers 12 residues. Germline CDR1 reads SGHDN; CDR2 reads FVKESK.

This clonotype came up once. The chain uses TRBV21-1 and TRBJ2-1; TRBD1, the D gene given by the table, was not confirmed from the DNA. TRBV21-1 is a pseudogene. CDR3 length: 18 amino acids. Here the CDR3 reads CASSKETPIRGGIHEQFF. The CDR3 DNA sequence: TGTGCCAGCAGCAAAGAAACCCCCATCAGAGGGGGCATTCATGAGCAGTTCTTC.

This clonotype is a singleton in its sample. The gene calls are TRBV10-3 and TRBJ2-1, with TRBD2 identical over 13 bases. The germline V gene has CDR1 ENHRY and CDR2 SYGVKD. The V and J ends lost 7 bases and 7 bases, in that order; junction bases with no gene match: 10. The CDR3 sequence is 16 residues long. The CDR3 region has the DNA TGTGCCATCACCAGGGCGGGACTAGCGGGGATTAATGAGCAGTTCTTC. Translating gives CAITRAGLAGINEQFF.

This clonotype was detected only a few times. Sequence at one end of the junction differs from germline and may be a read error. The chain combines TRBV6-2 or TRBV6-3 with TRBJ2-1, with no clear D. This CDR3 region has 13 residues. Germline assignment: CDR1 MNHEY and CDR2 SVGEGT. In DNA, the CDR3 is TGTGCCAGCAGTTACAGCAGTTACAGTGAGCAGTTCTTC. Residues: CASSYSSYSEQFF.

V gene TRBV20-1 combines with J gene TRBJ2-7, with 7 bases matching TRBD1. Per the germline V gene, CDR1 is DFQATT and CDR2 is SNEGSKA (reference sequence). After removal of 4 bases from V and 5 bases from J, the junction contained 17 bases not matched to a gene. This CDR3 contains 16 residues. The CDR3 spells CSAMPLVLTGDNEQYF. In nucleotides, the CDR3 is TGCAGTGCTATGCCCCTAGTTTTAACAGGGGACAACGAGCAGTACTTC.

This clonotype was counted between two and nine times. V and J are TRBV11-2 and TRBJ2-3; maybe TRBD1 (5 bases). V lost 6 bases and J 9 bases, leaving 7 bases between the germline ends. The CDR3 is made up of 10 amino acids. Germline lookup yields CDR1 SGHAT and CDR2 FQNNGV. CDR3 amino acids: CASRGPTQYF. The DNA for the CDR3 is TGTGCCAGCAGGGGGCCGACGCAGTATTTT.

This clonotype was seen at least ten times. The rearrangement links TRBV6-1 to TRBJ2-1; TRBD2 aligns across 7 bases. The germline V gene encodes CDR1 MNHNS and CDR2 SASEGT. With 5 bases clipped from V and 1 base from J, the junction kept 5 bases outside the gene matches. This CDR3 is 15 amino acids long. The CDR3, as DNA: TGTGCCAGCAGTCCTAGCGGAATATCCTACAATGAGCAGTTCTTC. It yields the protein CASSPSGISYNEQFF.

The chain recombines TRBV20-1 with TRBJ2-1, with 8 positions matching TRBD2. Germline CDR1 and CDR2: DFQATT and SNEGSKA (reference sequence). Losses at the gene ends were 2 bases for V and 13 bases for J; bases not matched to a gene: 4. This CDR3 is built from 11 residues. CDR3 region: CSARQTSAQFF. The CDR3 DNA sequence: TGCAGTGCTAGACAGACTAGCGCTCAGTTCTTC.

This chain joins TRBV5-1 and TRBJ2-1; no reliable D call. CDR1 is SGHRS, CDR2 YFSETQ, per germline. The CDR3 has 13 amino acids. Trimming cost V 3 bases and J 0 bases, with 4 bases left between them. DNA of the CDR3: TGCGCCAGCAGCTACTACTCCTACAATGAGCAGTTCTTC. Translated, it gives CASSYYSYNEQFF.

This clonotype was detected a few times. CDR3 amino acids: CSASRLAGGQETQYF. CDR3 nucleotides: TGCAGTGCTAGTCGGCTAGCGGGTGGACAAGAGACCCAGTACTTC. The chain employs TRBV20-1 and TRBJ2-5; 8 nucleotides match TRBD2. The CDR3 spans 15 residues. Germline V gene lookup returns CDR1 DFQATT and CDR2 SNEGSKA (reference sequence). With 3 bases clipped from V and 2 bases from J, the junction kept 8 bases outside the gene matches.

This clonotype occurred a few times. This chain uses TRBV12-3 or TRBV12-4 with TRBJ1-2; tentatively, D is TRBD1 (6 bases). V lost 5 bases to trimming and J lost 6 bases, with 13 bases between them. This CDR3 has 13 amino acids. In nucleotides, the CDR3 is TGTGCCAGCAGTCTAGGGGGACCCGATGGCTACACCTTC. Amino acid sequence: CASSLGGPDGYTF.

The gene calls are TRBV10-1 and TRBJ2-7, with a possible D match to TRBD1 (6 bases). V shed 6 bases and J shed 2 bases, with 11 bases lying between them. This CDR3 comprises 13 residues. From germline, CDR1 is WNHNN and CDR2 SYGVQD (reference sequence). CDR3 loop: CASRRGKAYEQYF. CDR3 bases: TGCGCCAGCAGGAGGGGGAAGGCCTACGAGCAGTACTTC.

This clonotype has at least ten counts. V is TRBV25-1 and J is TRBJ1-6; maybe TRBD1 (5 bases). This CDR3 has 15 residues. Germline V gene sequence: CDR1 MGHDK, CDR2 SYGVNS. The V end lost 1 base, the J end lost 10 bases, and 14 bases lay between the germline ends. In DNA, the CDR3 is TGTGCCAGCAGTGAATTGTGGGGGGTAGAGTCACCCCTCCACTTT. Amino acid sequence: CASSELWGVESPLHF.

In this sample, this clonotype turned up many times. The gene calls are TRBV5-1 and TRBJ2-7; tentatively, D is TRBD2 (5 bases). V lost 0 bases to trimming and J lost 1 base, with 5 bases between them. The CDR3 runs 13 residues. In germline, CDR1 is SGHRS, CDR2 YFSETQ. In nucleotides, the CDR3 is TGCGCCAGCAGCTTGGAGCGGTCCTACGAGCAGTACTTC. Amino acids: CASSLERSYEQYF.

Of note for this clonotype: At one end, the junction sequence differs from germline, possibly due to a read error. The chain couples TRBV28 to TRBJ1-5, with unresolved D. The V gene's germline CDR1 is MDHEN and CDR2 SYDVKM. CDR3 size: 11 residues. This CDR3 reads CASSSHQPQNF. The CDR3 DNA reads TGTGCCAGCAGTTCCCATCAGCCCCAGAATTTT.

There are a few counts of this clonotype. The chain carries TRBV28 and TRBJ2-3; D might be TRBD2 (6 bases). CDR3 length equals 14 residues. V lost 7 bases and J 1 base, leaving 12 bases between the germline ends. Germline V CDR1 and CDR2: MDHEN, SYDVKM. DNA for the CDR3: TGTGCCAGCATCCAAGGCGGGGGCACAGATACGCAGTATTTT. It translates to CASIQGGGTDTQYF.

The gene calls are TRBV5-1 and TRBJ2-3; no firm D call. Per germline, CDR1 SGHRS and CDR2 YFSETQ. This CDR3 is built from 14 residues. V gave up 6 bases and J gave up 0 bases, with 11 bases separating them. DNA for the CDR3: TGCGCCAGCAAACGACGTACTAGCACAGATACGCAGTATTTT. It specifies CASKRRTSTDTQYF.

This clonotype was detected many times. This chain joins TRBV19 and TRBJ1-3; D may be TRBD1 (5 bases). Germline-derived CDR1 and CDR2 are LNHDA and SQIVND (reference sequence). V lost 3 bases, J lost 6 bases, and 21 bases lay in between. The CDR3 runs 17 residues. The CDR3 DNA sequence: TGTGCCAGTAGTATTAATTCTATCGGCGGGGGAGAAAACACCATATATTTT. It encodes CASSINSIGGGENTIYF. Full variable domain (remainder filled in from reference TRBV19 and TRBJ1-3): DGGITQSPKYLFRKEGQNVTLSCEQNLNHDAMYWYRQDPGQGLRLIYYSQIVNDFQKGDIAEGYSVSREKKESFPLTVTSAQKNPTAFYLCASSINSIGGGENTIYFGEGSWLTVV.

About this clonotype: The junction shows a germline mismatch at one end, possibly a read error. The chain carries TRBV12-3 or TRBV12-4 and TRBJ2-6; no clear D gene. There are 17 residues in the CDR3. CDR3 sequence (DNA): TGTGCCAGCATCGGTCTGGTCCGCCCCTCTAGGGCCAACGTCCTGACTTTC. Translating it yields CASIGLVRPSRANVLTF.

This clonotype was counted many times. V usage is TRBV7-9 and J usage is TRBJ2-7; 7 bases match TRBD1. V shed 5 bases and J 6 bases; nucleotides not matched to a gene: 16. This CDR3 has 16 residues. Germline CDR1 SEHNR, CDR2 FQNEAQ (reference sequence). The CDR3 bases are TGTGCCAGCAGCCCCAACACAGGGGAAGCTTATCGCGAGCAGTACTTC. Translated: CASSPNTGEAYREQYF. The entire variable domain, with the rest obtained from reference TRBV7-9 and TRBJ2-7, is as follows: DTGVSQNPRHKITKRGQNVTFRCDPISEHNRLYWYRQTLGQGPEFLTYFQNEAQLEKSRLLSDRFSAERPKGSFSTLEIQRTEQGDSAMYLCASSPNTGEAYREQYFGPGTRLTVT.

This clonotype was detected a few times. The DNA of the CDR3 is TGTGCCAGCAGCTCAAAGTGGGGGCCGCAGTATTTT. It is translated as CASSSKWGPQYF. The chain recombines TRBV7-2 with TRBJ2-3; a weak D match, TRBD1 (6 bases). Trimming removed 4 bases at V and 10 bases at J, with 12 bases between. This CDR3 has 12 amino acids. CDR1 is SGHTA and CDR2 is FQGNSA in the germline V gene.

The J gene is TRBJ2-3, the V gene TRBV4-3; 13 nucleotides line up with TRBD2. The CDR3 is 20 residues long. Per germline, CDR1 LGHNA and CDR2 YSLEER. J gave up 1 base and V 0 bases, and 10 bases lay outside the gene matches. CDR3 in DNA: TGCGCCAGCAGCCAAGATTGGGGACTAGCGGGATGGCGGGGCACAGATACGCAGTATTTT. Its translation: CASSQDWGLAGWRGTDTQYF.

J is TRBJ1-1 and V is TRBV15, with 9 positions matching TRBD1. V lost 1 base to trimming and J lost 0 bases; unmatched junction nucleotides: 6. CDR3 length equals 17 residues. Germline-derived CDR1 and CDR2 are LNHNV and YYDKDF (reference sequence). CDR3 amino acids: CATSRGGTGSVNTEAFF. CDR3 nucleotide sequence: TGTGCCACCAGCAGAGGCGGGACAGGGTCGGTGAACACTGAAGCTTTCTTT. Filled out from reference TRBV15 and TRBJ1-1, the complete variable domain reads DAMVIQNPRYQVTQFGKPVTLSCSQTLNHNVMYWYQQKSSQAPKLLFHYYDKDFNNEADTPDNFQSRRPNTSFCFLDIRSPGLGDTAMYLCATSRGGTGSVNTEAFFGQGTRLTVV.